This entry is about one T cell receptor beta chain. Its matching antigen is unknown. This entry comes from a study of post-analysis software for immune sequencing data. Trimming at V came to 4 bases and at J to 7 bases, leaving 9 bases not matched to a gene. The CDR3 extends over 15 amino acids. CDR1 SGHNT and CDR2 YENEEA come from the germline V gene. Researchers reported that TCR beta cDNA libraries carried unique molecular identifiers. TCRdb itself ran the PCR reads through MiXCR, one entry per CDR3 protein. This table has about 770,000 distinct CDR3 sequences, 46% appearing once. General study results and limits: Comparison of patients with controls showed four or five TRBV segments more frequent in patients, TRBV5-6, TRBV5-1 and TRBV20-1 among them.

The rearrangement links TRBV11-3 to TRBJ2-1; TRBD2 agrees at 8 bases. This clonotype originated in a girl under 18 with multiple sclerosis. The specimen was blood. CDR3: CASSSGTRGGNEQFF. The CDR3 region has the DNA TGTGCCAGCAGCTCCGGGACTAGGGGGGGAAATGAGCAGTTCTTC.